This T cell receptor (beta chain) is drawn from a study of blood T cell repertoires in COVID-19. Clones were sequenced by immunoSEQ multiplex PCR, and TCRdb holds only the in-frame ones, with some missing. The data hold around 140,000 clones, with around 88% observed a single time. Trimming shortened V by 5 bases and J by 2 bases, and 15 bases separated the two germline ends. Germline CDR1 is SGHAT and CDR2 is FQNNGV. The CDR3 is 15 residues long. This TCR was recovered from a man aged 45-60 years with acute or convalescent COVID-19. The rearrangement joins TRBV11-2 to TRBJ2-5; TRBD2 might be the D (5 bases). Input material: peripheral blood. The DNA of the CDR3 is TGTGCCAGCAGCCCCAGACTACCCCTACAAGAGACCCAGTACTTC. This sequence encodes CASSPRLPLQETQYF.